This TCR beta chain was found in a study of blood T cell repertoires in COVID-19. Overall study context: Whether acute or convalescent, the COVID-19 samples came from the United States, Italy and Spain. Sources were T cells, B-cell-depleted T cells, or PBMCs; the material itself was cDNA or gDNA.

Under the authors' procedure: Estimation of nucleated cell counts was performed using reference gene primer amplification. TCRdb's copy holds only in-frame clones and misses some; the assay was immunoSEQ multiplex PCR. The DNA gave D and trimming, while V, J and clone size come from that table. The repertoire holds under 300,000 clones, about nine tenths seen once, with 12% in the top ten. This clone was seen a few times. Germline V CDR1 and CDR2: SGHNT, YYREEE (reference sequence). The germline V and J ends were trimmed by 0 bases and 1 base, with 4 bases remaining between them. CDR3 size: 13 residues.

The chain carries TRBV5-4 and TRBJ1-1; D unclear. The specimen was peripheral blood. This TCR was recovered from a woman aged 25 to 39 with COVID-19, enrolled during active disease. The CDR3 is CASSLVRNTEAFF. The CDR3 DNA is TGTGCCAGCAGCTTGGTCAGGAACACTGAAGCTTTCTTT.